This is a list of T cell receptor beta chains from one sample in a study of CD8 T cells in ankylosing spondylitis. TCRdb re-called the 5' RACE reads through MiXCR, storing one row per CDR3 protein. The profile covers some 150,000 distinct CDR3 sequences, with under 45% appearing a single time and over 12% taken by the ten largest. The sequenced sample consisted of synovial fluid, either unsorted or a sorted T cell fraction (not recorded which). Receptors were obtained from a male donor with ankylosing spondylitis. Both conserved end residues are part of each CDR3. D genes are given only for firm matches. Not every row has a clone size; where given, it reads once, few, many or a size class.

v_call	j_call	clone_size	d_call	cdr3_aa	cdr3_nt
TRBV12-3/TRBV12-4	TRBJ2-7	.	.	CASSLRATDYEQYF	TGTGCCAGCAGTTTAAGGGCGACAGACTACGAGCAGTACTTC
TRBV10-3	TRBJ2-1	.	TRBD2	CAIRTSGPSYNEQFF	TGTGCCATCCGTACTAGCGGCCCCTCCTACAATGAGCAGTTCTTC
TRBV5-1	TRBJ1-1	few	.	CATGPPGGAEAFF	TGCGCCACCGGACCTCCTGGAGGGGCAGAAGCTTTCTTT
TRBV4-1	TRBJ2-1	.	.	CASSQDGSSSYNEQFF	TGCGCCAGCAGCCAAGACGGCTCCAGCTCCTACAATGAGCAGTTCTTC
TRBV5-1	TRBJ2-1	.	.	CASSLSGAPYNEQFF	TGCGCCAGCAGCCTTTCCGGGGCCCCTTACAATGAGCAGTTCTTC
TRBV4-1	TRBJ2-2	.	.	CASSQDRPRVWANTGELFF	TGCGCCAGCAGCCAAGATAGGCCCAGGGTTTGGGCGAACACCGGGGAGCTGTTTTTT
TRBV28	TRBJ2-7	.	.	CASSLRVPEQYF	TGTGCCAGCAGTTTGAGAGTGCCCGAGCAGTACTTC
TRBV6-1	TRBJ2-7	.	TRBD2	CASSQSGGPTYEQYF	TGTGCCAGCAGCCAAAGCGGGGGGCCAACCTACGAGCAGTACTTC
TRBV4-1	TRBJ1-3	.	.	CASNPRGISGNTIYF	TGCGCCAGCAACCCCCGGGGCATCTCTGGAAACACCATATATTTT
TRBV4-1	TRBJ2-5	.	.	CASSQDPSQRNQETQYF	TGCGCCAGCAGCCAAGATCCGTCACAAAGAAACCAAGAGACCCAGTACTTC
TRBV12-3/TRBV12-4	TRBJ1-1	few	TRBD1	CASSFTTGERTEAFF	TGTGCCAGCAGTTTTACGACAGGGGAAAGAACTGAAGCTTTCTTT
TRBV3-1	TRBJ2-6	.	TRBD1	CASSPARQGFPGANVLTF	TGTGCCAGCAGCCCCGCCCGACAGGGTTTCCCTGGGGCCAACGTCCTGACTTTC
TRBV12-3/TRBV12-4	TRBJ1-2	few	TRBD1	CASSPSRDRVTNYGYTF	TGTGCCAGCAGTCCTTCCCGGGACAGGGTGACTAACTATGGCTACACCTTC
TRBV7-9	TRBJ1-4	once	.	CASSYNRDTATNEKLFF	TGTGCCAGCAGCTACAACAGGGACACAGCAACTAATGAAAAACTGTTTTTT
TRBV7-2	TRBJ2-7	.	.	CASSLVNEQYF	TGTGCCAGCAGCTTAGTAAACGAGCAGTACTTC
TRBV5-1	TRBJ1-1	.	.	CASSLARWDTEAFF	TGCGCCAGCAGCTTGGCCAGGTGGGACACTGAAGCTTTCTTT
TRBV24-1	TRBJ1-3	few	TRBD1	CATSDSPGQGGNTIYF	TGTGCCACCAGTGATTCGCCGGGACAGGGGGGAAACACCATATATTTT
TRBV7-2	TRBJ1-1	.	.	CASSLSSGVRGPHTEAFF	TGTGCCAGCAGCTTATCGTCTGGAGTGCGGGGGCCTCACACTGAAGCTTTCTTT
TRBV10-2	TRBJ1-1	.	TRBD1	CAGQPGQGNTEAFF	TGCGCCGGACAACCGGGACAGGGCAACACTGAAGCTTTCTTT
TRBV27	TRBJ2-2	few	.	CASRPGDPNTGELFF	TGTGCCAGCAGGCCCGGGGACCCGAACACCGGGGAGCTGTTTTTT
TRBV4-2	TRBJ2-1	few	TRBD1	CASSQDWTGGRDEQFF	TGTGCCAGCAGCCAAGATTGGACAGGGGGCAGGGATGAGCAGTTCTTC
TRBV6-5	TRBJ1-2	once	TRBD1	CASSYSMRDRGLVHYGYTF	TGTGCCAGCAGTTACTCGATGCGGGACAGGGGGCTCGTTCACTATGGCTACACCTTC
TRBV4-3	TRBJ2-1	.	TRBD2	CASSPPGEGLYNEQFF	TGCGCCAGCAGCCCTCCTGGGGAGGGCCTATACAATGAGCAGTTCTTC
TRBV3-1	TRBJ2-3	.	.	CASSPPGRVTDTQYF	TGTGCCAGCAGCCCTCCGGGGCGGGTCACAGATACGCAGTATTTT
TRBV18	TRBJ1-2	.	.	CASSPAWRVGYTF	TGTGCCAGCTCACCAGCTTGGAGGGTAGGCTACACCTTC
TRBV3-1	TRBJ2-1	.	.	CASSQSGYNEQFF	TGTGCCAGCAGCCAAAGCGGGTACAATGAGCAGTTCTTC
TRBV7-9	TRBJ2-1	.	.	CASSPQRIEQFF	TGTGCCAGCAGCCCACAGCGGATAGAGCAGTTCTTC
TRBV13	TRBJ2-7	.	TRBD2	CASSSISGSAYEQYF	TGTGCCAGCAGCTCCATAAGCGGGAGTGCCTACGAGCAGTACTTC
TRBV20-1	TRBJ2-5	few	.	CSATQGETQYF	TGCAGTGCTACTCAGGGTGAGACCCAGTACTTC
TRBV3-1	TRBJ1-3	.	.	CASSPLSEAPGNTIYF	TGTGCCAGCAGCCCCCTCTCCGAGGCCCCTGGAAACACCATATATTTT
TRBV28	TRBJ1-1	few	.	CASSSLTFPWDTEAFF	TGTGCCAGCAGTTCCCTGACCTTCCCCTGGGACACTGAAGCTTTCTTT
TRBV12-3/TRBV12-4	TRBJ2-7	once	.	CASSLQTPGSYEQYF	TGTGCCAGCAGTTTACAGACCCCCGGCTCCTACGAGCAGTACTTC
TRBV5-4	TRBJ2-7	.	TRBD2	CASSPRTSPYEQYF	TGTGCCAGCAGCCCAAGGACTAGTCCCTACGAGCAGTACTTC
TRBV28	TRBJ1-5	.	.	CASSLLEFSNQPQHF	TGTGCCAGCAGTTTACTGGAATTCAGCAATCAGCCCCAGCATTTT
TRBV7-9	TRBJ2-1	few	TRBD2	CASSLSGTDNEQFF	TGTGCCAGCAGCTTAAGCGGGACTGACAATGAGCAGTTCTTC
TRBV4-2	TRBJ2-1	.	TRBD2	CASSQVVRGGREQFF	TGTGCCAGCAGCCAAGTGGTGCGGGGGGGCCGAGAGCAGTTCTTC
TRBV6-5	TRBJ2-2	few	TRBD2	CASSYAGDPNTGELFF	TGTGCCAGCAGTTATGCGGGGGATCCGAACACCGGGGAGCTGTTTTTT
TRBV20-1	TRBJ1-6	.	.	CSASLRGGNSPLHF	TGCAGTGCTTCTCTCCGAGGAGGGAATTCACCCCTCCACTTT